The entry below gives a single TCR beta chain sequence along with its context. CDR3 length: 13 amino acids. Germline V lookup: CDR1 SGHNT, CDR2 YENEEA. V shed 5 bases and J 0 bases; nucleotides not matched to a gene: 1. Original data processing: Researchers report that nucleated cell counts were estimated from reference gene primer amplification. TCRdb's table, derived via immunoSEQ multiplex PCR, lists solely in-frame clones and lacks some. The DNA gave D and trimming, while V, J and clone size come from that table. Found here are about 100,000 clones, approximately 87% of them singletons; the top ten hold about 13%. This sample stems from a study of blood T cell repertoires in COVID-19. Turning to the study itself: COVID-19 samples, acute and convalescent, were from the United States, Italy and Spain. PBMCs, B-cell-depleted T cells, or T cells were the source of the cDNA or gDNA that made up the material.

The receptor comes from a human donor in a cohort sampled during active COVID-19. This rearrangement joins TRBV11-3 to TRBJ2-7; TRBD1 matches at 7 bases. The source material was peripheral blood. The CDR3 sequence: CASSRDSSYEQYF. CDR3 nucleotide sequence: TGTGCCAGCAGCCGGGACAGCTCCTACGAGCAGTACTTC.